The 19 T cell receptor beta chains listed next were all sequenced from one sample in a study of early T cells in non-severe SARS-CoV-2 infection. One entry per CDR3 protein, called by TCRdb with MiXCR from the 5' RACE reads. The sample gives approximately 52,000 distinct CDR3 sequences, approximately 8% of which show up once; 9.4% is in the top ten. Sequencing was performed on whole blood. All receptors come from an adult who was a healthcare worker with PCR-confirmed SARS-CoV-2 infection or an uninfected control (not recorded which).

This clonotype came up many times. V usage is TRBV20-1 and J usage is TRBJ2-7; D uncertain. CDR1 and CDR2 (germline): DFQATT, SNEGSKA (reference sequence). This CDR3 has 15 residues. V was clipped by 1 base and J by 0 bases, with 13 bases between them. The CDR3, as DNA: TGCAGTGCTAGAGTACGGCCTTTTTCCTCCTACGAGCAGTACTTC. Protein product: CSARVRPFSSYEQYF.

This clonotype has at least ten counts. The genes are TRBV7-2 and TRBJ1-1, with TRBD1 matching 7 bases. Germline V gives CDR1 SGHTA, CDR2 FQGNSA. The CDR3 runs 13 residues. The V gene end was trimmed by 5 bases and the J gene end by 4 bases; junction bases not matched to a gene: 4. The CDR3 coding sequence is TGTGCCAGCAGCATAAACAGGGGCACTGAAGCTTTCTTT. Encoded protein: CASSINRGTEAFF.

The chain couples TRBV21-1 to TRBJ2-7; the table names TRBD1, a call not compared with the DNA. TRBV21-1 is designated a pseudogene. The length of the CDR3 is 11 residues. The CDR3 spells CASQGEYEQYF. The CDR3, as DNA: TGTGCCTCCCAGGGGGAATACGAGCAGTACTTC.

The chain joins TRBV5-1 to TRBJ1-3; D uncertain. The CDR3 extends over 14 amino acids. Trimming left V 0 bases short and J 4 bases short, with 8 bases between. CDR1 is SGHRS, CDR2 YFSETQ, per germline. CDR3 protein: CASSLGTFGNTIYF. The CDR3 nucleotides read TGCGCCAGCAGCTTGGGGACCTTCGGAAACACCATATATTTT.

In its sample, this clonotype was seen many times. The chain has TRBV12-3 or TRBV12-4 and TRBJ2-7; 14 positions agree with TRBD2. J gave up 2 bases and V 7 bases, and 4 bases lay outside the gene matches. The CDR3 is 15 amino acids. Written as DNA, the CDR3 is TGTGCCAGCACCACGGGACTAGCGGGAGCCTACGAGCAGTACTTC. Protein product: CASTTGLAGAYEQYF.

The sample holds a few counts of this clonotype. The chain couples TRBV5-1 to TRBJ1-2, with TRBD1 matching over 9 bases. This CDR3 region has 14 residues. V lost 3 bases, J lost 5 bases, and 5 bases stayed unmatched. Germline CDR1 SGHRS, CDR2 YFSETQ. DNA of the CDR3: TGCGCCAGCAGCTGGGGACAGGGATCTTATGGCTACACCTTC. Amino acid sequence: CASSWGQGSYGYTF.

This clonotype was detected ten times or more. The V and J genes are TRBV18 and TRBJ1-2, with no clear D. This CDR3 comprises 15 residues. The V end lost 3 bases, the J end lost 0 bases, and 11 bases lay between the germline ends. Germline CDR1 and CDR2: KGHSH and LQKENI. CDR3 in DNA: TGTGCCAGCTCACCGAGGCAGATCTCTAACTATGGCTACACCTTC. The encoded protein is CASSPRQISNYGYTF.

This clonotype was detected a few times. This chain links TRBV25-1 with TRBJ1-5; D is unclear. The V end was cut by 2 bases, the J end by 2 bases, with 10 bases between. CDR3 size: 15 residues. Germline V lookup: CDR1 MGHDK, CDR2 SYGVNS. CDR3 sequence reads: CASSEKGLGNQPQHF. The CDR3 nucleotides read TGTGCCAGCAGTGAAAAGGGATTGGGCAATCAGCCCCAGCATTTT.

This clonotype showed up many times. The V call is TRBV5-1, the J call TRBJ2-6; maybe TRBD1 (5 bases). CDR3 length: 14 residues. Germline CDR1 is SGHRS and CDR2 is YFSETQ. V was shortened by 0 bases and J by 4 bases, with 5 bases between the two germline ends. CDR3 nucleotides: TGCGCCAGCAGCTTGGACAGGGGGGCCAACGTCCTGACTTTC. This codes for CASSLDRGANVLTF.

The table lists this clonotype with many counts. V gene TRBV28 combines with J gene TRBJ2-1; 11 bases are shared with TRBD1. J gave up 4 bases and V 9 bases, and 11 bases lay outside the gene matches. This CDR3 has 16 residues. Germline loops: CDR1 MDHEN, CDR2 SYDVKM. This chain's CDR3 is CASLSHGTGGYNEQFF. The CDR3 DNA is TGTGCCAGTTTATCTCACGGGACAGGGGGGTACAATGAGCAGTTCTTC.

This clonotype came up many times. The V gene is TRBV27, the J gene TRBJ1-6; maybe TRBD1 (6 bases). Germline V CDR1 and CDR2: MNHEY, SMNVEV (reference sequence). V lost 2 bases and J 10 bases, leaving 27 bases between the germline ends. There are 19 residues in the CDR3. The CDR3 protein is CASSLVAPGRATGGSPLHF. Here the CDR3 DNA reads TGTGCCAGCAGTTTAGTCGCCCCTGGCAGGGCGACAGGAGGGTCACCCCTCCACTTT.

This clonotype was detected many times. The CDR3 DNA reads as TGTGCCAGCAGCCTTAGCCAGACCAATCAGCCCCAGCATTTT. Translation gives CASSLSQTNQPQHF. The V gene is TRBV7-9, the J gene TRBJ1-5; D unclear. CDR3 length equals 14 residues. Germline V gene lookup returns CDR1 SEHNR and CDR2 FQNEAQ (reference sequence). V lost 5 bases to trimming and J lost 3 bases, with 11 bases between them.

This clonotype occurred many times. The chain employs TRBV11-2 and TRBJ2-3, with 9 bases lining up with TRBD2. V gave up 4 bases and J gave up 4 bases; unmatched junction bases: 6. This CDR3 has 15 residues. Looked up from germline, CDR1 is SGHAT and CDR2 is FQNNGV. CDR3 sequence reads: CASSSRLAASDTQYF. CDR3 DNA sequence: TGTGCCAGCAGCTCGCGACTAGCGGCGTCAGATACGCAGTATTTT.

V usage is TRBV9 and J usage is TRBJ1-1; the D gene is possibly TRBD1 (6 bases). Germline-derived CDR1 and CDR2 are SGDLS and YYNGEE. This CDR3 is built from 14 residues. Trimming pared 3 bases from V and 6 bases from J, leaving 15 bases between. The CDR3 loop is CASSGSQGLSEAFF. The CDR3 DNA reads TGTGCCAGCAGCGGGTCACAGGGTCTATCTGAAGCTTTCTTT.

The J gene is TRBJ1-5, the V gene TRBV4-1; D remains ambiguous. CDR1 and CDR2 from the germline V gene are MGHRA and YSYEKL. V shed 0 bases and J shed 11 bases, with 17 bases lying between them. This CDR3 spans 15 amino acids. The CDR3 DNA follows: TGCGCCAGCAGCCAAGATAGAACAGCCGTCGGGGCCCAGCATTTT. Translated: CASSQDRTAVGAQHF.

V gene TRBV30 combines with J gene TRBJ1-1, with a possible D match to TRBD1 (6 bases). The V and J ends lost 0 bases and 4 bases respectively, with 9 bases between them. CDR1 is GTSNPN and CDR2 is SVGIG in the germline V gene (reference sequence). The CDR3 runs to 13 residues. CDR3 region: CAWSVSGATEAFF. The CDR3 DNA reads as TGTGCCTGGAGTGTCTCAGGGGCCACTGAAGCTTTCTTT. The variable domain in full, with the rest retrieved from reference TRBV30 and TRBJ1-1, is SQTIHQWPATLVQPVGSPLSLECTVEGTSNPNLYWYRQAAGRGLQLLFYSVGIGQISSEVPQNLSASRPQDRQFILSSKKLLLSDSGFYLCAWSVSGATEAFFGQGTRLTVV.

This clonotype has more than one count but fewer than ten. This chain uses TRBV12-3 or TRBV12-4 with TRBJ1-2; 8 nucleotides match TRBD1. CDR3 length: 12 amino acids. Trimming took 6 bases from V and 4 from J; bases not matched to a gene: 1. CDR3 coding DNA: TGTGCCAGCAGGGGACAGGTCTATGGCTACACCTTC. It codes for CASRGQVYGYTF.

The rearrangement joins TRBV5-1 to TRBJ2-7; TRBD1 is a possible D gene (7 bases). The CDR3 is made up of 14 amino acids. V dropped 2 bases and J dropped 5 bases, with 14 bases sitting between them. Germline V gene sequence: CDR1 SGHRS, CDR2 YFSETQ. This CDR3 is CASSFTGDWDEQYF. DNA for the CDR3: TGCGCCAGCAGCTTTACAGGGGACTGGGACGAGCAGTACTTC.

This clonotype was observed many times. This sequence joins TRBV7-9 and TRBJ1-1; D is unresolved. V was shortened by 7 bases and J by 1 base, with 4 bases between the two germline ends. CDR3 length: 11 residues. Germline CDR1 SEHNR, CDR2 FQNEAQ (reference sequence). CDR3 DNA sequence: TGTGCCAGCACGGCGAACACTGAAGCTTTCTTT. Its protein is CASTANTEAFF.